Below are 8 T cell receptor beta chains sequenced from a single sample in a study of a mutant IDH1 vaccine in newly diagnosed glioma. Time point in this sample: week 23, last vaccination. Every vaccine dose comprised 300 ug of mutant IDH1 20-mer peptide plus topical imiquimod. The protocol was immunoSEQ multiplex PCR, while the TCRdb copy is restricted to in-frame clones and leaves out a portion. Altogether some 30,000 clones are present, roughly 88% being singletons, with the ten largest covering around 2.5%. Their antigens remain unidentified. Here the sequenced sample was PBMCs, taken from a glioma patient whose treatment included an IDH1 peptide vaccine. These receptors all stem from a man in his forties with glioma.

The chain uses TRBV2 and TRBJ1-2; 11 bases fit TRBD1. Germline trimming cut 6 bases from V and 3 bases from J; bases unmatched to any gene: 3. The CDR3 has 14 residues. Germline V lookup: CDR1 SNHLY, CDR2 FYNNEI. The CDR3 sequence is CASSWTGGHYGYTF. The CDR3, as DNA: TGTGCCAGCAGCTGGACAGGGGGCCACTATGGCTACACCTTC.

The DNA of the CDR3 is TGCGCCAGCAGCCAAGAACCTCAAGGGGTGAGCTCCTATAATTCACCCCTCCACTTT. This sequence encodes CASSQEPQGVSSYNSPLHF. The chain couples TRBV4-3 to TRBJ1-6, with a weak D call TRBD1 (5 bases). The CDR3 runs to 19 residues. Trimming took 0 bases from V and 0 from J, leaving 15 bases between them. Germline V gene sequence: CDR1 LGHNA, CDR2 YSLEER.

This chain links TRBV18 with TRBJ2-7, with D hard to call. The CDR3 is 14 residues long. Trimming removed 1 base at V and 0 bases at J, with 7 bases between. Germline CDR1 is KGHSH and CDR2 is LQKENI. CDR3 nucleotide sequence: TGTGCCAGCTCACCACTCATCGACTCCTACGAGCAGTACTTC. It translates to CASSPLIDSYEQYF.

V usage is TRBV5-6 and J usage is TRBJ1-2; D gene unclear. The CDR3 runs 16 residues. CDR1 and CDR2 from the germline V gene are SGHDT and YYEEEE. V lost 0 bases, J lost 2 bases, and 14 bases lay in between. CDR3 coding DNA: TGTGCCAGCAGCTTGGAGGTGGGCCACCTAAACTATGGCTACACCTTC. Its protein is CASSLEVGHLNYGYTF.

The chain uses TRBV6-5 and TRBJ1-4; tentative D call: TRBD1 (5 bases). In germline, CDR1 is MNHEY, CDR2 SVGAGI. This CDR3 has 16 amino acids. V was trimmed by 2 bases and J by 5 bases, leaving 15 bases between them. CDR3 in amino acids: CASSYVAGTENEKLFF. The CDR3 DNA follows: TGTGCCAGCAGTTACGTCGCCGGGACGGAAAATGAAAAACTGTTTTTT.

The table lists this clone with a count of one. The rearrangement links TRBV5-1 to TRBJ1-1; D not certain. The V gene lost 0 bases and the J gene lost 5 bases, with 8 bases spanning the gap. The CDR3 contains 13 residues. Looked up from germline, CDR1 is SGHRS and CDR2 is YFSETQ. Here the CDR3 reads CASSLEGETEAFF. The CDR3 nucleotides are TGCGCCAGCAGCTTGGAGGGAGAAACTGAAGCTTTCTTT.

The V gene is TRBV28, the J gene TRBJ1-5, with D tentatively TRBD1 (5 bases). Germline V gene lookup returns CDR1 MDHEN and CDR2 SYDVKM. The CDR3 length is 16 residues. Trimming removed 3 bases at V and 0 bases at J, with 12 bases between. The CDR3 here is CASSFGQTYSNQPQHF. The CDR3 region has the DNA TGTGCCAGCAGTTTTGGACAAACCTATAGCAATCAGCCCCAGCATTTT.

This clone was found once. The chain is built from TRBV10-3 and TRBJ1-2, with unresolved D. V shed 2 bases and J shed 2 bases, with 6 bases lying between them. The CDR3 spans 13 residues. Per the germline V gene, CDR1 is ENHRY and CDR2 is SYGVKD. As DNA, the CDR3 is TGTGCCATCAGTGAGCTAAGGAACTATGGCTACACCTTC. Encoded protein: CAISELRNYGYTF.